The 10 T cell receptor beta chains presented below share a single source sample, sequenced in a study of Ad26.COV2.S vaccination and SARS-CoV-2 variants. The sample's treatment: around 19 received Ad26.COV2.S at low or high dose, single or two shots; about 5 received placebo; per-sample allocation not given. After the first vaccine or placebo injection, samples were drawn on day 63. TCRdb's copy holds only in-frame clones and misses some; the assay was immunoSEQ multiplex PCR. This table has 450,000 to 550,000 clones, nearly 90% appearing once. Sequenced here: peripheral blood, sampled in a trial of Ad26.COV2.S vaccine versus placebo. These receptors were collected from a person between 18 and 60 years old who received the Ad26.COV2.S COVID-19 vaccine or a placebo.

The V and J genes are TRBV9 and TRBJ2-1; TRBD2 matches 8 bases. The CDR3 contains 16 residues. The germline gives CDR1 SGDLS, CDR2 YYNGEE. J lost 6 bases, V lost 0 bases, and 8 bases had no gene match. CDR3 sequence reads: CASSVELAARGNEQFF. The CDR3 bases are TGTGCCAGCAGCGTAGAACTAGCGGCGAGGGGCAATGAGCAGTTCTTC.

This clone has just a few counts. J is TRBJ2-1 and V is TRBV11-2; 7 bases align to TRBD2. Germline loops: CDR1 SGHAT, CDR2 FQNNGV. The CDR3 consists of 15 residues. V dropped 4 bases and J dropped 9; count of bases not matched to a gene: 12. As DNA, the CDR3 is TGTGCCAGCAGCTCCCAAAAACCCGGACTAGGTGAGCAGTTCTTC. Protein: CASSSQKPGLGEQFF.

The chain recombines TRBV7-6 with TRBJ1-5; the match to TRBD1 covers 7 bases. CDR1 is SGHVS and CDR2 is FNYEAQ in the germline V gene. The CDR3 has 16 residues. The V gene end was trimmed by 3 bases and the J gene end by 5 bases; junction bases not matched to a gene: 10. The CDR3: CASSFRQGGCDQPQHF. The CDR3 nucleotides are TGTGCCAGCAGCTTCCGACAGGGAGGGTGCGATCAGCCCCAGCATTTT.

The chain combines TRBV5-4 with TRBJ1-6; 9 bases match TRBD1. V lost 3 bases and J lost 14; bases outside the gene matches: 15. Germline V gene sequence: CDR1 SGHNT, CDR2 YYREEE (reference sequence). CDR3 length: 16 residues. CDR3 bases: TGTGCCAGCAGCTCCCCCGGGACAGGGTATAGAGGAACCCTCCACTTT. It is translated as CASSSPGTGYRGTLHF.

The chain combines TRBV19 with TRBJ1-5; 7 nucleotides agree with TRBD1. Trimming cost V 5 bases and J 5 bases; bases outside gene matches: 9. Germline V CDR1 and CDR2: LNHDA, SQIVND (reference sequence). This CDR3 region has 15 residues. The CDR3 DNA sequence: TGTGCCAGTAGTTCCTACAGGGGAGTTCATCAGCCCCAGCATTTT. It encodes CASSSYRGVHQPQHF.

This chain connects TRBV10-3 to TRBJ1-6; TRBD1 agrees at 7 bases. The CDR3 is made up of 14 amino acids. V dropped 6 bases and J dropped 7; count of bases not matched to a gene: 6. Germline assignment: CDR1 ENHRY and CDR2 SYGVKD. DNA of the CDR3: TGTGCCATCAGACAGGGGACAGCGAATTCACCCCTCCACTTT. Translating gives CAIRQGTANSPLHF.

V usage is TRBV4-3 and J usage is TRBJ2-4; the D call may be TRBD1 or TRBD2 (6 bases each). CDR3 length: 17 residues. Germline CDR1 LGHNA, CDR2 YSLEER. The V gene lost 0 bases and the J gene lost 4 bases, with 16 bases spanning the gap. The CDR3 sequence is CASSQDRRGLAKNIQYF. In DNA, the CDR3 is TGCGCCAGCAGCCAAGATAGACGGGGGCTAGCGAAAAACATTCAGTACTTC.

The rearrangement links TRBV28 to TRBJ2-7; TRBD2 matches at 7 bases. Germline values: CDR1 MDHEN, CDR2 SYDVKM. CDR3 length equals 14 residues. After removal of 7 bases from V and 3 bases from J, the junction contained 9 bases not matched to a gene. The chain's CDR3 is CASKLGSGGYEQYF. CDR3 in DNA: TGTGCCAGCAAACTGGGGTCGGGAGGCTACGAGCAGTACTTC.

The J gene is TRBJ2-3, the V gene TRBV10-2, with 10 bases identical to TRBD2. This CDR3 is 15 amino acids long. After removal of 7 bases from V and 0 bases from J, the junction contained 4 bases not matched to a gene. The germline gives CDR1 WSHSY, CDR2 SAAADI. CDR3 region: CASTLLAGSTDTQYF. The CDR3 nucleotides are TGCGCCAGCACCCTACTAGCGGGGAGCACAGATACGCAGTATTTT.

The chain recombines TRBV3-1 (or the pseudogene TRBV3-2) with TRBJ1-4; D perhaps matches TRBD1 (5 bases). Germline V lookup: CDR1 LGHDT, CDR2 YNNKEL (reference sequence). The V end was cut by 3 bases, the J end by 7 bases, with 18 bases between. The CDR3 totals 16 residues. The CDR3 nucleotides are TGTGCCAGCAGCCAGAAACGGGACCGAGGTGGTGAAAAACTGTTTTTT. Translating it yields CASSQKRDRGGEKLFF.